Each of the 4 T cell receptor beta chains below was sequenced from the same sample in a study of blood T cell repertoires in COVID-19. The table came from immunoSEQ multiplex PCR; TCRdb's copy has only in-frame clones and leaves some out. Counted here are approximately 300,000 clones, 70% to 90% occurring once; the ten biggest clones make up 4% to 5%. The sample consisted of peripheral blood. These receptors all stem from a woman aged 45 to 65 with active or convalescent COVID-19.

This clone showed up just a few times. The chain uses TRBV4-1 and TRBJ1-6, with a weak D call TRBD1 (6 bases). The CDR3 loop spans 16 amino acids. The V end lost 3 bases, the J end lost 7 bases, and 16 bases lay between the germline ends. The germline CDR1 and CDR2 sequences are MGHRA and YSYEKL. DNA of the CDR3: TGCGCCAGCAGCCACGGGTGGACAGCGACGAATTCACCCCTCCACTTT. The encoded protein is CASSHGWTATNSPLHF.

The rearrangement joins TRBV5-6 to TRBJ1-4, with unresolved D. The germline V gene has CDR1 SGHDT and CDR2 YYEEEE. This CDR3 is 15 amino acids long. Trimming took 7 bases from V and 8 from J, leaving 21 bases between them. CDR3 DNA sequence: TGTGCCAGCTCTTACCCCCGGGAAATAGGCGAAAAACTGTTTTTT. The encoded protein is CASSYPREIGEKLFF.

The chain recombines TRBV5-4 with TRBJ2-7; 9 positions match TRBD2. Per germline, CDR1 SGHNT and CDR2 YYREEE (reference sequence). The CDR3 loop spans 17 amino acids. The J segment lost 3 bases and the V segment lost 0 bases, leaving 10 bases of the junction unmatched. The CDR3 spells CASSLDGGRAGIYEQYF. The CDR3 DNA reads TGTGCCAGCAGCTTGGATGGCGGGAGGGCCGGTATCTACGAGCAGTACTTC. The complete variable domain, with remaining parts taken from reference TRBV5-4 and TRBJ2-7, reads ETGVTQSPTHLIKTRGQQVTLRCSSQSGHNTVSWYQQALGQGPQFIFQYYREEENGRGNFPPRFSGLQFPNYSSELNVNALELDDSALYLCASSLDGGRAGIYEQYFGPGTRLTVT.

V and J are TRBV11-3 and TRBJ2-1, with D possibly matching TRBD2 (6 bases). CDR3 length equals 17 residues. The V end was cut by 5 bases, the J end by 1 base, with 18 bases between. Germline loops: CDR1 SGHNT, CDR2 YENEEA. CDR3 bases: TGTGCCAGCAGCCCAATCTTTGGGACTCCTTCCTACAATGAGCAGTTCTTC. It codes for CASSPIFGTPSYNEQFF.